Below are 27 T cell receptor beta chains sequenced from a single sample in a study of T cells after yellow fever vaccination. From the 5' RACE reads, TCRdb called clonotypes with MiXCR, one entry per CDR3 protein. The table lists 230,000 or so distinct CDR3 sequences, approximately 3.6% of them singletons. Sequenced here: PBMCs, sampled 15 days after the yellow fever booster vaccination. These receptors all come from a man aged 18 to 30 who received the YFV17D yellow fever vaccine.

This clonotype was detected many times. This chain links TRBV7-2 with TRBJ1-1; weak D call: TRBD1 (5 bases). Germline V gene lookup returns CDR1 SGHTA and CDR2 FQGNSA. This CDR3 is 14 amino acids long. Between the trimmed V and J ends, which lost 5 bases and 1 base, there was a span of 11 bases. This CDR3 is CASSHPGGNTEAFF. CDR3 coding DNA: TGTGCCAGCAGCCACCCGGGGGGGAACACTGAAGCTTTCTTT.

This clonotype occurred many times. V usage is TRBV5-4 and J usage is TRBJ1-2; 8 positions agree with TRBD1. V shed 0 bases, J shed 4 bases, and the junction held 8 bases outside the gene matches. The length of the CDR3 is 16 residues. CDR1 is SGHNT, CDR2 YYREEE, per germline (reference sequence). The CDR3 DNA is TGTGCCAGCAGCTTGGGGGACAGGTGGGGGCCCTATGGCTACACCTTC. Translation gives CASSLGDRWGPYGYTF. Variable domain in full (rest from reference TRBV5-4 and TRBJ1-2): ETGVTQSPTHLIKTRGQQVTLRCSSQSGHNTVSWYQQALGQGPQFIFQYYREEENGRGNFPPRFSGLQFPNYSSELNVNALELDDSALYLCASSLGDRWGPYGYTFGSGTRLTVV.

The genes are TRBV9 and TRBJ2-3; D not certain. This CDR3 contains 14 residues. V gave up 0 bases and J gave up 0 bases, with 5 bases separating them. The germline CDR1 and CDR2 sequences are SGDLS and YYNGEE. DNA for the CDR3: TGTGCCAGCAGCGTAGGTGGCAGCACAGATACGCAGTATTTT. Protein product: CASSVGGSTDTQYF. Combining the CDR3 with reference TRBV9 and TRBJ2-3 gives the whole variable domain DSGVTQTPKHLITATGQRVTLRCSPRSGDLSVYWYQQSLDQGLQFLIQYYNGEERAKGNILERFSAQQFPDLHSELNLSSLELGDSALYFCASSVGGSTDTQYFGPGTRLTVL.

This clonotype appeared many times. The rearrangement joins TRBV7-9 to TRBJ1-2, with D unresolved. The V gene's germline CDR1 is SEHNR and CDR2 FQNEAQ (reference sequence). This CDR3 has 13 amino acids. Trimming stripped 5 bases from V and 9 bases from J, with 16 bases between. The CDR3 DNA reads TGTGCCAGCAGCCTTCGAGGACGGTATAGCTACACCTTC. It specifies CASSLRGRYSYTF.

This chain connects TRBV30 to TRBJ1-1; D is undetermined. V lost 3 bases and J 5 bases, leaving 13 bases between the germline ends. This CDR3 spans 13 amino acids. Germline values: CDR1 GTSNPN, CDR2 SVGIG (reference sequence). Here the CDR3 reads CAWSKLGGTEAFF. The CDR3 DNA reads TGTGCCTGGAGCAAGCTGGGAGGGACTGAAGCTTTCTTT.

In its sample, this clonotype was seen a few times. CDR3 sequence reads: CSARPKGATNSPLHF. The CDR3, as DNA: TGCAGTGCTAGACCGAAGGGGGCAACTAATTCACCCCTCCACTTT. The chain joins TRBV20-1 to TRBJ1-6, with 7 bases identical to TRBD1. Germline lookup yields CDR1 DFQATT and CDR2 SNEGSKA (reference sequence). This CDR3 comprises 15 residues. After removal of 2 bases from V and 6 bases from J, the junction contained 7 bases not matched to a gene.

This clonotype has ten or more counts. DNA for the CDR3: TGTGCCAGCTCACTTACGACAGACTATAGCAATCAGCCCCAGCATTTT. This encodes CASSLTTDYSNQPQHF. The chain couples TRBV18 to TRBJ1-5, with D tentatively TRBD1 (5 bases). The CDR3 is 16 residues long. The germline gives CDR1 KGHSH, CDR2 LQKENI. The germline V and J ends were trimmed by 4 bases and 0 bases, with 13 bases remaining between them.

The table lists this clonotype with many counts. The CDR3 nucleotides are TGCGCCAGCAGCCAAGATGGTGGGGGCGCGGATGGCTACACCTTC. It yields the protein CASSQDGGGADGYTF. The V call is TRBV4-1, the J call TRBJ1-2; a possible D gene is TRBD1 (6 bases). CDR1 and CDR2 from the germline V gene are MGHRA and YSYEKL. The CDR3 has 15 amino acids. Between the trimmed V and J ends, which lost 0 bases and 6 bases, there was a span of 14 bases.

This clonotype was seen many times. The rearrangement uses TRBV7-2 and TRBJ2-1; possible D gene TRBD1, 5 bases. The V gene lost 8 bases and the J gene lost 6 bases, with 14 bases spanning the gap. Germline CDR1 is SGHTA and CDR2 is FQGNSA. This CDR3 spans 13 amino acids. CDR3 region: CASVPTGSNEQFF. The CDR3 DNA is TGTGCCAGCGTTCCCACAGGCTCCAATGAGCAGTTCTTC. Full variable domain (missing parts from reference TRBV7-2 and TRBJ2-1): GAGVSQSPSNKVTEKGKDVELRCDPISGHTALYWYRQSLGQGLEFLIYFQGNSAPDKSGLPSDRFSAERTGGSVSTLTIQRTQQEDSAVYLCASVPTGSNEQFFGPGTRLTVL.

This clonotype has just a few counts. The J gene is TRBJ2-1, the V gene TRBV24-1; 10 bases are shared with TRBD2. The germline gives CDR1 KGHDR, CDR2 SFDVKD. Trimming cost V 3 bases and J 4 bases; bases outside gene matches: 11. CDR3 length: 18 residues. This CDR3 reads CATSDPGLAGGFYNEQFF. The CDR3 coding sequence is TGTGCCACCAGTGATCCTGGGTTAGCGGGGGGCTTTTACAATGAGCAGTTCTTC.

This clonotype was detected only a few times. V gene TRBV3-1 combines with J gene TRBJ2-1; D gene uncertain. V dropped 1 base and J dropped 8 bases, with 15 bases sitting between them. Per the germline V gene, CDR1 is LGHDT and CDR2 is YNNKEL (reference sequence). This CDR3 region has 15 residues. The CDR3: CASSQGVAPPHEQFF. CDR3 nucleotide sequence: TGTGCCAGCAGCCAAGGGGTAGCCCCACCGCATGAGCAGTTCTTC.

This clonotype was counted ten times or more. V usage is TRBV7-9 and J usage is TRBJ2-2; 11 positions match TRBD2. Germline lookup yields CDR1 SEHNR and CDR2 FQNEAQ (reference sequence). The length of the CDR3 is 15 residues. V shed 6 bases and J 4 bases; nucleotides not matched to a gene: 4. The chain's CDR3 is CASRPGLAGTGELFF. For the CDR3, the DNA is TGTGCCAGCAGACCTGGACTAGCGGGCACCGGGGAGCTGTTTTTT.

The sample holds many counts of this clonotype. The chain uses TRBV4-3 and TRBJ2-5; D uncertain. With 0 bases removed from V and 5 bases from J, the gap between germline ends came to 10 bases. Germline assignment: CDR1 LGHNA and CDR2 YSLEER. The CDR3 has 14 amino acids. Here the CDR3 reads CASSQDLKSETQYF. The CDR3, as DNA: TGCGCCAGCAGCCAAGATCTGAAATCTGAGACCCAGTACTTC.

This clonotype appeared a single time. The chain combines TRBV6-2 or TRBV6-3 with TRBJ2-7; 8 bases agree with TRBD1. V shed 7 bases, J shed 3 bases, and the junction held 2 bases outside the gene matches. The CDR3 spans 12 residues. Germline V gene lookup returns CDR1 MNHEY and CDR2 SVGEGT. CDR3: CASTGQGYEQYF. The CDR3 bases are TGTGCCAGCACCGGACAGGGCTACGAGCAGTACTTC.

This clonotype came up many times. The CDR3 reads CSWTATGPTDTQYF. CDR3 nucleotides: TGCAGTTGGACCGCCACAGGGCCGACAGATACGCAGTATTTT. This rearrangement joins TRBV20-1 to TRBJ2-3; TRBD1 might be the D (6 bases). CDR3 length: 14 residues. Trimming took 8 bases from V and 3 from J, leaving 18 bases between them. The V gene's germline CDR1 is DFQATT and CDR2 SNEGSKA (reference sequence).

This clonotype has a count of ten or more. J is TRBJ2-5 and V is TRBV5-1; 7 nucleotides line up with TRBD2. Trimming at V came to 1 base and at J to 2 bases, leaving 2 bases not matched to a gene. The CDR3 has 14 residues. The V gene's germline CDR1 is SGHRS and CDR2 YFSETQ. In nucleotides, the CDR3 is TGCGCCAGCAGCTTGCGGGGGGATCAAGAGACCCAGTACTTC. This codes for CASSLRGDQETQYF. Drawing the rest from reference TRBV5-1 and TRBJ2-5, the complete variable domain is KAGVTQTPRYLIKTRGQQVTLSCSPISGHRSVSWYQQTPGQGLQFLFEYFSETQRNKGNFPGRFSGRQFSNSRSEMNVSTLELGDSALYLCASSLRGDQETQYFGPGTRLLVL.

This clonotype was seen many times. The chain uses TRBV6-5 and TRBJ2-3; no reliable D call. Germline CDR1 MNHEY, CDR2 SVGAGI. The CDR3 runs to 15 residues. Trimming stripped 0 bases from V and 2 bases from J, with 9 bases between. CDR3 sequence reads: CASSYSIANTDTQYF. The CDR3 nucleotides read TGTGCCAGCAGTTACTCGATCGCTAACACAGATACGCAGTATTTT.

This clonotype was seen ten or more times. Written as DNA, the CDR3 is TGTGCCAGCAGTTCTGGAAACACCATATATTTT. Translation gives CASSSGNTIYF. The chain employs TRBV28 and TRBJ1-3; D gene unclear. This CDR3 is 11 amino acids long. The germline CDR1 and CDR2 sequences are MDHEN and SYDVKM. Deletions cut 4 bases from V and 2 bases from J, with 0 bases between.

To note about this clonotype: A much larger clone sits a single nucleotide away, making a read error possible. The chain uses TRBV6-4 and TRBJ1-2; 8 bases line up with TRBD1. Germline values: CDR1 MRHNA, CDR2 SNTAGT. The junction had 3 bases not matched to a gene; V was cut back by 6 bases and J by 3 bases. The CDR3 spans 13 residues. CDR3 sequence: CASRTTGDYGYTF. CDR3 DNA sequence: TGTGCCAGCAGGACGACAGGGGACTATGGCTACACCTTC.

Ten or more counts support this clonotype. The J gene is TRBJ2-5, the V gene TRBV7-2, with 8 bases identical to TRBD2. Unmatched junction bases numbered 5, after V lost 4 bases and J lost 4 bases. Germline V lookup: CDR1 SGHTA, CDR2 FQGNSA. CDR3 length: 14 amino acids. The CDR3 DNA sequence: TGTGCCAGCAGCTCCCGGGGGGGCCGAGAGACCCAGTACTTC. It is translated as CASSSRGGRETQYF. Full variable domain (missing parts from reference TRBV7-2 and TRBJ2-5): GAGVSQSPSNKVTEKGKDVELRCDPISGHTALYWYRQSLGQGLEFLIYFQGNSAPDKSGLPSDRFSAERTGGSVSTLTIQRTQQEDSAVYLCASSSRGGRETQYFGPGTRLLVL.

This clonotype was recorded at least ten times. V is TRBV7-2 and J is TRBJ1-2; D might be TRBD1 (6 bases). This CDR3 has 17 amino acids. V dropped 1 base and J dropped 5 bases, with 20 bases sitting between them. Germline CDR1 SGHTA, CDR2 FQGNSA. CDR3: CASSLVLIGTGMYGYTF. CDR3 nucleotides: TGTGCCAGCAGCTTAGTTCTTATAGGTACAGGGATGTATGGCTACACCTTC. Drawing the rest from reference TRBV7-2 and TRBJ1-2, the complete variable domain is GAGVSQSPSNKVTEKGKDVELRCDPISGHTALYWYRQSLGQGLEFLIYFQGNSAPDKSGLPSDRFSAERTGGSVSTLTIQRTQQEDSAVYLCASSLVLIGTGMYGYTFGSGTRLTVV.

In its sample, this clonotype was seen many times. Here the CDR3 DNA reads TGTGCCAGCAGTGAAGCAGGGGGCGCCCCAGATACGCAGTATTTT. Its protein is CASSEAGGAPDTQYF. The V gene is TRBV6-4, the J gene TRBJ2-3; 8 nucleotides agree with TRBD1. Germline V gene sequence: CDR1 MRHNA, CDR2 SNTAGT. CDR3 length: 15 residues. V trimming: 3 bases; J trimming: 4 bases; junction bases outside the gene matches: 6.

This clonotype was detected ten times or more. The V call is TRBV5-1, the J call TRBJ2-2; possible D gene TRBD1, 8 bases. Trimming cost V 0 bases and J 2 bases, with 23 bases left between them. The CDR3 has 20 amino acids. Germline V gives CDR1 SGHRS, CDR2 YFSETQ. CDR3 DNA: TGCGCCAGCAGCTTGGTGAGCGGGGCTGACAGGGGAGCAAACACCGGGGAGCTGTTTTTT. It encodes CASSLVSGADRGANTGELFF.

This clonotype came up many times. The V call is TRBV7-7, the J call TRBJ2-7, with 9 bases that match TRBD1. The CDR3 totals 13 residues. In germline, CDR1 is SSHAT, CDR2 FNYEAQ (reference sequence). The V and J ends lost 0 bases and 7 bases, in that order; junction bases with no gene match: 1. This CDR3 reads CASSLATGGEQYF. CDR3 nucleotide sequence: TGTGCCAGCAGCTTAGCGACAGGGGGAGAGCAGTACTTC.

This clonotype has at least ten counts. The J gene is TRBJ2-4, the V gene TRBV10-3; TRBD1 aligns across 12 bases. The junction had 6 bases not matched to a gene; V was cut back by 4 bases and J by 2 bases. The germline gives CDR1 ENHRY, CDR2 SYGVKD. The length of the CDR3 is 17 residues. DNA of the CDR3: TGTGCCATCAGTGTTACCGGGACAGGGGGCTCCAAAAACATTCAGTACTTC. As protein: CAISVTGTGGSKNIQYF.

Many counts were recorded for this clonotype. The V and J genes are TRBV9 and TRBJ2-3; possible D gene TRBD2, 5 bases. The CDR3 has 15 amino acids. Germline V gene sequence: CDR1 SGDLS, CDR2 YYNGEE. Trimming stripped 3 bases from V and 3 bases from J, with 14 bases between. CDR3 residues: CASSADGERTDTQYF. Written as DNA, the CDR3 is TGTGCCAGCAGCGCTGACGGGGAGAGGACAGATACGCAGTATTTT.

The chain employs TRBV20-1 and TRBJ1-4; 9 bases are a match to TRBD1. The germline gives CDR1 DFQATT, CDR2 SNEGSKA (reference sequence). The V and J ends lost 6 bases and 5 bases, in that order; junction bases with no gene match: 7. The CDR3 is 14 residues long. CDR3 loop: CSAQAGTGNEKLFF. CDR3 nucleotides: TGCAGTGCCCAGGCCGGGACAGGGAATGAAAAACTGTTTTTT.